This is a list of T cell receptor beta chains from one sample in a study of blood T cell repertoires in COVID-19. Some clones are missing from TCRdb's copy, which holds only in-frame ones; the method was immunoSEQ multiplex PCR. The table includes some 140,000 clones, more than 70% detected once. The sample taken for sequencing was PBMCs or T cells enriched from blood (not recorded which). The receptors derive from a man in his forties with acute COVID-19. Both conserved end residues are part of each CDR3. A D gene is named only where the DNA matches it firmly. For some rows the clone size is stated as once, few or many, or as a class when expanded; others skip it.

TRBJ2-7 - - TRBV30 TGTGCCTGGAGTGTACCACAGCCCGGTGGGATAGGGGAGGCCTACGAGCAGTACTTC CAWSVPQPGGIGEAYEQYF
TRBJ1-4 once - TRBV6-5 TGTGCCAGCAGTTACGACAGCTCTAATGAAAAACTGTTTTTT CASSYDSSNEKLFF
TRBJ1-1 - - TRBV10-3 TGTGCCATCAGTGAAGGGGGGAACACTGAAGCTTTCTTT CAISEGGNTEAFF
TRBJ1-2 - - TRBV11-2 TGTGCCAGCAGCTTCTCGGGTAACTATGGCTACACCTTC CASSFSGNYGYTF
TRBJ2-3 - - TRBV15 TGTGCCACCAGCGATGGAGTCGACTCGGGTACGCAGTATTTT CATSDGVDSGTQYF
TRBJ2-7 - - TRBV6-2/TRBV6-3 TGTGCCAGCAGTTCGAGACAGTATTATGCCTACGAGCAGTACTTC CASSSRQYYAYEQYF
TRBJ1-3 - TRBD1 TRBV3-1/TRBV3-2 TGTGCCAGCAGTTCCGGACAGGGGGCTGGAAACACCATATATTTT CASSSGQGAGNTIYF
TRBJ2-5 - - TRBV21-1 TGTGCCAGCAGCAAAGGTCCGCAGGGACACGTGGAGACCCAGTACTTC CASSKGPQGHVETQYF
TRBJ2-3 - - TRBV9 TGTGCCAGCAGCTACCTCGGACTCGCCTTAACCACAGATACGCAGTATTTT CASSYLGLALTTDTQYF
TRBJ1-2 - - TRBV7-8 TGTGCCAGCAGCTCTTCGTCCAACCGGGGCTATGGCTACACCTTC CASSSSSNRGYGYTF
TRBJ1-3 once TRBD1 TRBV4-2 TGTGCCAGCAGCCAAGAGAGGACAGGGGGTTCTGGAAACACCATATATTTT CASSQERTGGSGNTIYF
TRBJ2-2 - TRBD2 TRBV11-2 TGTGCCAGCAGCTCAAGCGGGAATTGGGGGGCCGGGGAGCTGTTTTTT CASSSSGNWGAGELFF
TRBJ2-1 - - TRBV19 TGTGCCAGTAGTATCCTAGCGTCCAACAATGAGCAGTTCTTC CASSILASNNEQFF
TRBJ1-5 - - TRBV18 TGTGCCAGCTCACCGACAGAGGTCGGCCAGCCCCAGCATTTT CASSPTEVGQPQHF
TRBJ1-4 - - TRBV7-6 TGTGCCAGCAGCTTAGAAATACAGGGTGATCGTGAAAAACTGTTTTTT CASSLEIQGDREKLFF
TRBJ1-6 - - TRBV2 TGTGCCAGCAGTGAGACAAGGACCTATAATTCACCCCTCCACTTT CASSETRTYNSPLHF
TRBJ2-7 few - TRBV5-1 TGCGCCAGCAGGATGGTTCGGGGCGAGCAGTACTTC CASRMVRGEQYF
TRBJ1-2 - TRBD1 TRBV9 TGTGCCAGCAGCCCCCGGACAGGGGGATTCTCGGGCTATGGCTACACCTTC CASSPRTGGFSGYGYTF
TRBJ2-7 - TRBD1 TRBV18 TGTGCCAGCTCACCACAATCGACAGGGTTGAGCTCCTACGAGCAGTACTTC CASSPQSTGLSSYEQYF
TRBJ1-5 - - TRBV6-5 TGTGCCAGCAGTCCCCGAGAGGGCTGGAATCAGCCCCAGCATTTT CASSPREGWNQPQHF
TRBJ1-4 - - TRBV7-9 TGTGCCAGCAGCGTCACCGAGGACAGCTTAAATGAAAAACTGTTTTTT CASSVTEDSLNEKLFF
TRBJ2-2 - TRBD2 TRBV19 TGTGCCAGTAGTCCTCGGACTAGCGGGAGAACCGGGGAGCTGTTTTTT CASSPRTSGRTGELFF
TRBJ2-5 few TRBD1 TRBV19 TGTGCCAGTAGTATCTTAGGACAGGTTGAAGAGACCCAGTACTTC CASSILGQVEETQYF